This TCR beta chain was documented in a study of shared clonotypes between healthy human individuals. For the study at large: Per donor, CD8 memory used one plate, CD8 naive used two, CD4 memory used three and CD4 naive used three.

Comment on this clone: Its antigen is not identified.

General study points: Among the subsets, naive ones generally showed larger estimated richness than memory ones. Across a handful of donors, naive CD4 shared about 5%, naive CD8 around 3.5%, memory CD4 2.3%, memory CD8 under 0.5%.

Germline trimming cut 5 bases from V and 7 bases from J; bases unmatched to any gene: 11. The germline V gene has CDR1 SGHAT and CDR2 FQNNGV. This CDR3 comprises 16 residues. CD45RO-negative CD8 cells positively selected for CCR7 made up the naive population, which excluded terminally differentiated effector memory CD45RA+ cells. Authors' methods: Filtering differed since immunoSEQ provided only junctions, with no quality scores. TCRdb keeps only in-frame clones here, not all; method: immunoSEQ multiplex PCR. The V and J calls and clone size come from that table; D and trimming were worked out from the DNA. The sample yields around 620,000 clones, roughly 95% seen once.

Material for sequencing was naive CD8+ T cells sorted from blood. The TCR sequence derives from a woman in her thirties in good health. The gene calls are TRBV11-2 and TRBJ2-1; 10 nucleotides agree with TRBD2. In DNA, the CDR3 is TGTGCCAGCAGCCCGAAGGGGGGACTAGCGTCAAATGAGCAGTTCTTC. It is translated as CASSPKGGLASNEQFF. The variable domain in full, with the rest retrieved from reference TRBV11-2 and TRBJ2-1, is EAGVAQSPRYKIIEKRQSVAFWCNPISGHATLYWYQQILGQGPKLLIQFQNNGVVDDSQLPKDRFSAERLKGVDSTLKIQPAKLEDSAVYLCASSPKGGLASNEQFFGPGTRLTVL.